What follows are 24 T cell receptor beta chains derived from one specimen sequenced in a study of blood T cells in healthy people across ages (dated by TCRdb to about 2015). Receptor libraries were prepared by 5' RACE. The instrument was an Illumina HiSeq 2500. The second PCR ran for roughly 7 to 12 cycles and used a J-beta primer mix along with a sample-barcoded 5' primer. TCRdb reworked the public reads: Q25 trimming with fastp, MiXCR clone assembly, productive beta chains retained. CDR3 protein duplicates are merged, each entry listing the most common genes and DNA. The sample data list almost 1 million distinct CDR3 sequences, and 51% of these were observed just once. The top ten clones comprise roughly 23% of the sample. What was sequenced was blood. These receptor sequences come from a woman aged 55-70 years in good health.

This clonotype has just one count. Given a much more abundant clone one base away, this may be a read error. The chain is built from TRBV3-1 and TRBJ2-5; 11 bases align to TRBD2. Trimming removed 3 bases from V and 13 bases from J; junction bases left unmatched: 13. The CDR3 runs to 15 residues. The germline gives CDR1 LGHDT, CDR2 YNNKEL (reference sequence). CDR3 protein: CASSQVLAGVGERYF. In DNA form, the CDR3 reads TGTGCCAGCAGCCAGGTACTAGCGGGAGTTGGAGAGCGGTACTTC.

The chain has TRBV6-2 or TRBV6-3 and TRBJ2-7; D ambiguous. The CDR3 is 12 residues long. V was clipped by 5 bases and J by 6 bases, with 11 bases between them. The germline V gene has CDR1 MNHEY and CDR2 SVGEGT. The CDR3 reads CASSRLSGEQYF. The CDR3 DNA follows: TGTGCCAGCAGTAGGTTGAGTGGCGAGCAGTACTTC.

The V call is TRBV7-2, the J call TRBJ2-1, with unresolved D. The CDR3 length is 16 residues. Deletions cut 4 bases from V and 0 bases from J, with 13 bases between. Germline V CDR1 and CDR2: SGHTA, FQGNSA. In nucleotides, the CDR3 is TGTGCCAGCAGCTCCCTCTCTGCCAGCTCCTACAATGAGCAGTTCTTC. Residues: CASSSLSASSYNEQFF.

In its sample, this clonotype was seen a few times. This sequence joins TRBV7-9 and TRBJ1-2, with 9 positions matching TRBD1. V lost 5 bases to trimming and J lost 8 bases; unmatched junction nucleotides: 12. CDR1 is SEHNR, CDR2 FQNEAQ, per germline (reference sequence). CDR3 length equals 15 residues. The CDR3: CASSGREDRGDGYTF. The CDR3 DNA reads as TGTGCCAGCAGCGGCCGAGAGGACAGGGGAGACGGCTACACCTTC.

This chain connects TRBV4-1 to TRBJ2-1; no firm D call. This CDR3 has 14 amino acids. CDR1 and CDR2 from the germline V gene are MGHRA and YSYEKL. The V end lost 3 bases, the J end lost 10 bases, and 16 bases lay between the germline ends. The CDR3 DNA reads as TGCGCCAGCAGCCACCCGTCTAGGGTTGAAGAGCAGTTCTTC. It encodes CASSHPSRVEEQFF.

This chain connects TRBV9 to TRBJ2-7; D gene uncertain. The J call could be wrong; TRBJ2-5 is a better fit for the DNA end. CDR3 length equals 12 residues. Germline CDR1 SGDLS, CDR2 YYNGEE. This CDR3 reads CASSVDGETQYF. DNA for the CDR3: TGTGCCAGCAGCGTAGATGGAGAGACCCAGTACTTC.

The table lists this clonotype with a few counts. This chain joins TRBV6-6 and TRBJ2-7, with D perhaps TRBD1 or TRBD2 (5 bases each). Germline CDR1 is MNHNY and CDR2 is SVGAGI (reference sequence). This CDR3 has 13 amino acids. V was pared by 8 bases and J by 1 base, with 12 bases between. The CDR3 region is CASGTADSYEQYF. CDR3 nucleotide sequence: TGTGCCAGCGGGACCGCTGATTCCTACGAGCAGTACTTC.

J is TRBJ2-2 and V is TRBV9; D is possibly TRBD1 (6 bases). V dropped 4 bases and J dropped 1 base, with 17 bases sitting between them. There are 17 residues in the CDR3. Germline V gene lookup returns CDR1 SGDLS and CDR2 YYNGEE. CDR3 sequence (DNA): TGTGCCAGCAGCTCCCAAACAGGGTGGGGGAACACCGGGGAGCTGTTTTTT. Its protein product is CASSSQTGWGNTGELFF.

This chain connects TRBV12-3 or TRBV12-4 to TRBJ2-3, with TRBD2 as a possible D gene (5 bases). This CDR3 has 14 amino acids. The V end lost 7 bases, the J end lost 1 base, and 12 bases lay between the germline ends. The CDR3 nucleotides read TGTGCCAGCAAGGTGGCGGGCGGCACAGATACGCAGTATTTT. Amino acid sequence: CASKVAGGTDTQYF.

The V call is TRBV6-1, the J call TRBJ2-3; a possible D gene is TRBD2 (6 bases). This CDR3 contains 11 residues. The ends were cut back, 3 bases at V and 9 bases at J, with 7 bases in the middle. The V gene's germline CDR1 is MNHNS and CDR2 SASEGT. The chain's CDR3 is CASSDGGTQYF. The CDR3 DNA reads TGTGCCAGCAGTGATGGAGGGACGCAGTATTTT.

CDR3 region: CASRTAGTSGFNEQFF. Written as DNA, the CDR3 is TGTGCCAGCAGAACAGCCGGGACTAGCGGGTTCAATGAGCAGTTCTTC. V is TRBV6-5 and J is TRBJ2-1; 12 nucleotides align to TRBD2. Germline values: CDR1 MNHEY, CDR2 SVGAGI. The CDR3 has 16 amino acids. V shed 6 bases and J 6 bases; nucleotides not matched to a gene: 9.

This clonotype was counted a few times. CDR3 DNA sequence: TGTGCCAGCAGCCAAAAAGTACTAGCGGGATACTCCTACGAGCAGTACTTC. It encodes CASSQKVLAGYSYEQYF. The V gene is TRBV6-1, the J gene TRBJ2-7, with 10 bases fitting TRBD2. The germline CDR1 and CDR2 sequences are MNHNS and SASEGT. The CDR3 consists of 17 residues. V was clipped by 6 bases and J by 0 bases; unmatched bases: 11.

V usage is TRBV21-1 and J usage is TRBJ2-7; the table gives TRBD2 as D, unverified against the DNA. TRBV21-1 is marked as a pseudogene. The CDR3 is 15 residues long. The CDR3 region is CASSKDMGPTYEQYF. The CDR3 DNA is TGTGCCAGCAGCAAAGACATGGGCCCCACCTACGAGCAGTACTTC.

CDR3 region: CASRTRRTGELFF. CDR3 bases: TGTGCCAGCAGGACGAGGAGGACTGGGGAGCTGTTTTTT. V is TRBV28 and J is TRBJ2-2; D may be TRBD2 (5 bases). Germline V gives CDR1 MDHEN, CDR2 SYDVKM. CDR3 length: 13 residues. V lost 6 bases and J lost 8, with 13 bases in between.

This chain connects TRBV7-9 to TRBJ2-7, with D tentatively TRBD1 (5 bases). The V gene lost 8 bases and the J gene lost 5 bases, with 16 bases spanning the gap. CDR1 is SEHNR and CDR2 is FQNEAQ in the germline V gene (reference sequence). The CDR3 loop spans 13 amino acids. CDR3 in amino acids: CASGAKNLHEQYF. CDR3 nucleotide sequence: TGTGCCAGCGGGGCTAAAAATCTTCACGAGCAGTACTTC. Using reference TRBV7-9 and TRBJ2-7 for the parts outside the CDR3, the full variable domain is DTGVSQNPRHKITKRGQNVTFRCDPISEHNRLYWYRQTLGQGPEFLTYFQNEAQLEKSRLLSDRFSAERPKGSFSTLEIQRTEQGDSAMYLCASGAKNLHEQYFGPGTRLTVT.

The count of this clonotype is one. The chain is built from TRBV2 and TRBJ2-3, with 13 bases lining up with TRBD2. Germline CDR1 is SNHLY and CDR2 is FYNNEI. The length of the CDR3 is 12 residues. V shed 11 bases and J 5 bases; nucleotides not matched to a gene: 1. The CDR3 protein is CAGTSGVDTQYF. In DNA form, the CDR3 reads TGTGCCGGGACTAGCGGGGTAGATACGCAGTATTTT.

This clonotype was detected many times. The rearrangement links TRBV29-1 to TRBJ2-7, with 8 bases identical to TRBD2. J was trimmed by 4 bases and V by 5 bases; bases with no gene match: 7. The germline V gene encodes CDR1 SQVTM and CDR2 ANQGSEA. CDR3 size: 13 residues. Written as DNA, the CDR3 is TGCAGCGTTTGGGGCGGGAGGCCTTACGAGCAGTACTTC. This gives the protein CSVWGGRPYEQYF.

V and J are TRBV29-1 and TRBJ2-7; 10 bases align to TRBD2. V gave up 5 bases and J gave up 6 bases; unmatched junction bases: 7. Per germline, CDR1 SQVTM and CDR2 ANQGSEA. The CDR3 spans 13 residues. Here the CDR3 DNA reads TGCAGCGTTCTAGCGGGAGCTTCGGGCGAGCAGTACTTC. Encoded protein: CSVLAGASGEQYF.

The chain couples TRBV15 to TRBJ2-1; 7 bases line up with TRBD2. This CDR3 is built from 15 residues. Unmatched junction bases numbered 2, after V lost 3 bases and J lost 0 bases. Germline assignment: CDR1 LNHNV and CDR2 YYDKDF (reference sequence). The CDR3 loop is CATSSSGPSYNEQFF. The CDR3 region has the DNA TGTGCCACCAGCAGTAGCGGGCCCTCCTACAATGAGCAGTTCTTC.

The chain links TRBV28 to TRBJ2-3; 8 bases are a match to TRBD2. Germline V gives CDR1 MDHEN, CDR2 SYDVKM. The V segment lost 6 bases and the J segment 10 bases; nucleotides outside the gene matches: 6. There are 12 residues in the CDR3. The CDR3 here is CASSKLRGAQYF. CDR3 coding DNA: TGTGCCAGCAGCAAACTGCGGGGGGCGCAGTATTTT.

The chain carries TRBV4-1 and TRBJ2-5, with 8 bases lining up with TRBD2. The CDR3 length is 16 residues. CDR1 is MGHRA and CDR2 is YSYEKL in the germline V gene. Unmatched junction bases numbered 9, after V lost 1 base and J lost 5 bases. As DNA, the CDR3 is TGCGCCAGCAGCCAAGTGTCTAGCGGGCTCGGGGAGACCCAGTACTTC. Encoded protein: CASSQVSSGLGETQYF.

This chain joins TRBV28 and TRBJ1-4, with TRBD1 as a possible D gene (5 bases). The germline gives CDR1 MDHEN, CDR2 SYDVKM. Trimming stripped 6 bases from V and 8 bases from J, with 16 bases between. CDR3 length: 14 amino acids. This CDR3 reads CASRRQGFKEKLFF. CDR3 in DNA: TGTGCCAGCAGGCGTCAGGGTTTCAAAGAAAAACTGTTTTTT.

This chain links TRBV4-2 with TRBJ2-7; weak D call: TRBD2 (6 bases). The CDR3 has 15 residues. Germline values: CDR1 LGHNA, CDR2 YNFKEQ. Trimming shortened V by 1 base and J by 0 bases, and 10 bases separated the two germline ends. CDR3 DNA: TGTGCCAGCAGCCAAGGGCCAGCGGGCTCCTACGAGCAGTACTTC. This sequence encodes CASSQGPAGSYEQYF.

At least ten counts were recorded for this clonotype. The chain joins TRBV2 to TRBJ1-2; D remains ambiguous. The CDR3 extends over 12 amino acids. Germline V CDR1 and CDR2: SNHLY, FYNNEI. Trimming shortened V by 7 bases and J by 6 bases, and 12 bases separated the two germline ends. The CDR3 DNA follows: TGTGCCAGCAAGAAGGGATTCGATGGCTACACCTTC. Translated: CASKKGFDGYTF.